The sequence of this T cell receptor beta chain was determined in a study of cytomegalovirus exposure and HLA in healthy donors. With respect to this clone: As yet, its antigen is unknown.

General study findings and limits: Analyzed later, most CMV-associated TCR beta chains appeared HLA-restricted. TCR beta V segments were, for the most part, productive about 87% or about 30% of the time in an earlier analysis.

PCR was performed using 60 Vbeta and 13 Jbeta primers. TCRdb's copy holds only in-frame clones and misses some; the assay was immunoSEQ multiplex PCR. Among 75,000 to 95,000 clones listed, about two thirds were seen once. Germline assignment: CDR1 SGHVS and CDR2 FNYEAQ. The germline V and J ends were trimmed by 1 base and 7 bases, with 16 bases remaining between them. This CDR3 is built from 16 residues. The sequencing sample was made of PBMCs. The receptor was derived from a woman between 50 and 59 years old in good health and CMV-seropositive. The V and J genes are TRBV7-6 and TRBJ1-4; tentatively, D is TRBD1 (5 bases). The DNA of the CDR3 is TGTGCCAGCAGCTTAGATATCCCTTCGGGGGGTGAAAAACTGTTTTTT. Its protein product is CASSLDIPSGGEKLFF.